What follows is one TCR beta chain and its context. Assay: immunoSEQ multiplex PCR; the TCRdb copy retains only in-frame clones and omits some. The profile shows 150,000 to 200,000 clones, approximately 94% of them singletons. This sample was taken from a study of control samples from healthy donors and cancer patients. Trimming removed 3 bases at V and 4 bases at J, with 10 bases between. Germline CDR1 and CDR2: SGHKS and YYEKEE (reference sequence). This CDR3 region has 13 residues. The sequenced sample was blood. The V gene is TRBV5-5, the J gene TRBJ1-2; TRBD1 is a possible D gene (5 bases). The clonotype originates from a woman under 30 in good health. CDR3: CASSSLGGYGYTF. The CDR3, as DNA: TGTGCCAGCAGCTCTCTGGGGGGCTATGGCTACACCTTC.